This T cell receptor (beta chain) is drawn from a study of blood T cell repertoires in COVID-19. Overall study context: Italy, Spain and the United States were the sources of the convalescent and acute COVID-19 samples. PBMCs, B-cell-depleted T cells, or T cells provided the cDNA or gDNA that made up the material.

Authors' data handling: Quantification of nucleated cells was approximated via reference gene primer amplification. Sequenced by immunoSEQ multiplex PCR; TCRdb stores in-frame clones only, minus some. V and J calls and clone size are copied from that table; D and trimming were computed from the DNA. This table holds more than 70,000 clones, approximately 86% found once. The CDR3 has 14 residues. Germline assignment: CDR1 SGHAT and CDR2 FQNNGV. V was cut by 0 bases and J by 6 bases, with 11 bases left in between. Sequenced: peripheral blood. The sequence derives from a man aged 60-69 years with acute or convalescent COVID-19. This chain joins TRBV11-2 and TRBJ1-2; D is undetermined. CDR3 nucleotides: TGTGCCAGCAGCTTAGATTCTCAAATAGATGGCTACACCTTC. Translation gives CASSLDSQIDGYTF.